This TCR beta chain was documented in a study of CD8+ T cells in alopecia areata. Turning to the study itself: Twice a day, 5 to 10 mg of oral tofacitinib was administered to treated patients.

Treatment: oral pan-JAK inhibitor, 5-10 mg twice daily. Lesional scalp tissue (obtained by punch biopsy) and peripheral blood were collected from alopecia areata patients. Study-wide findings and caveats: Baseline CD8+ expansion's link to response remains uncertain, as there was one nonresponder.

This CDR3 is built from 12 residues. The V and J ends lost 4 bases and 9 bases respectively, with 12 bases between them. The germline V gene encodes CDR1 MGHDK and CDR2 SYGVNS. A note on this clone: The antigen remains undetermined.

Investigators isolated RNA and reverse transcribed it into cDNA to act as the sequencing template. Only in-frame clones appear in the TCRdb table, and some are missing; sequencing was by immunoSEQ multiplex PCR. Of around 150,000 clones in the sample, around 82% were seen once. The V and J genes are TRBV25-1 and TRBJ2-5; D might be TRBD1 (6 bases). The TCR originated in a human donor with alopecia areata. Sample: CD8+ T cells sorted from blood, taken at week 4, from a patient treated with tofacitinib. The CDR3 region is CASSGGRGSQYF. The CDR3 coding sequence is TGTGCCAGCAGTGGGGGGCGCGGGTCCCAGTACTTC.